The TCR beta chain under discussion was sequenced for a study of cytomegalovirus exposure and HLA in healthy donors. The study, taken as a whole, reports: CMV serostatus alone was available as immune exposure information. In a later analysis, V- and J-gene trimming of beta chains associated with a DCLRE1C missense variant, replicated independently. In an earlier analysis, productive rearrangement rates for most beta V segments clustered near 87% or 30%.

PCR amplification relied on 60 Vbeta primers (plus 13 Jbeta primers). Here immunoSEQ multiplex PCR was the method, and the copy in TCRdb shows in-frame clones only, minus some. This repertoire shows about 140,000 clones, 70% to 75% found once; its top ten account for approximately 1.6%. Per germline, CDR1 MNHNS and CDR2 SASEGT. The CDR3 is 14 residues long. About this clone itself: Its target is not known.

The source material was PBMCs. This chain connects TRBV6-1 to TRBJ1-4; D remains unclear. The J call is in doubt because the DNA end fits TRBJ2-2 better. This receptor was identified in a woman in her 30s in good health and CMV-seronegative. CDR3 in amino acids: CASSQSDFLGELFF. CDR3 coding DNA: TGTGCCAGCAGTCAAAGCGACTTCCTCGGGGAGCTGTTTTTT.